One sample yielded the 21 T cell receptor beta chains listed below, sequenced in a study of blood T cell repertoires in COVID-19 (dated by TCRdb to 2020 to 2021). Library preparation employed the immunoSEQ multiplex PCR assay. Sourced from immuneACCESS, this table was stored by TCRdb with only in-frame sequences that have V and J called. A share of the clones is absent; for the studies checked, an unresolved V gene accounts for under half, and the remainder has no known explanation. Present in this sample are a few hundred thousand clones, around nine tenths of which were seen just once. Around 10% of the sample goes to the ten largest clones. Sequenced: PBMCs or T cells enriched from blood (not recorded which). Every receptor here comes from a woman aged 50 to 65 who had recovered from COVID-19.

The chain uses TRBV2 and TRBJ1-1; D is possibly TRBD1 (5 bases). The V end was cut by 6 bases, the J end by 6 bases, with 17 bases between. From germline, CDR1 is SNHLY and CDR2 FYNNEI. The length of the CDR3 is 14 residues. This CDR3 is CASRGPLDSSEAFF. The CDR3, as DNA: TGTGCCAGCAGGGGCCCCCTCGACAGTTCTGAAGCTTTCTTT.

The chain has TRBV19 and TRBJ1-5; D unresolved. Per the germline V gene, CDR1 is LNHDA and CDR2 is SQIVND (reference sequence). The CDR3 totals 12 residues. The V gene lost 5 bases and the J gene lost 9 bases, with 11 bases spanning the gap. In DNA form, the CDR3 reads TGTGCCAGTAGTCCTGATACAAGGCCCCAGCATTTT. Translating it yields CASSPDTRPQHF.

The chain carries TRBV4-1 and TRBJ1-5; D remains unclear. Germline values: CDR1 MGHRA, CDR2 YSYEKL. V was trimmed by 8 bases and J by 10 bases, leaving 21 bases between them. This CDR3 contains 14 residues. The CDR3 region has the DNA TGCGCCAGCGGCCCGGCCGGGGATACGGGACCCCAGCATTTT. It codes for CASGPAGDTGPQHF.

The genes are TRBV24-1 and TRBJ2-1; D perhaps matches TRBD2 (6 bases). The V end lost 0 bases, the J end lost 2 bases, and 7 bases lay between the germline ends. Germline-derived CDR1 and CDR2 are KGHDR and SFDVKD. The CDR3 covers 15 residues. Written as DNA, the CDR3 is TGTGCCACCAGTGATTTGACGGGAGCCTACAATGAGCAGTTCTTC. Encoded protein: CATSDLTGAYNEQFF.

The gene calls are TRBV19 and TRBJ1-1; the D gene is possibly TRBD1 (6 bases). Germline V gene lookup returns CDR1 LNHDA and CDR2 SQIVND (reference sequence). This CDR3 is built from 14 residues. V was shortened by 6 bases and J by 1 base, with 12 bases between the two germline ends. This CDR3 is CASSARGGNTEAFF. DNA for the CDR3: TGTGCCAGTAGCGCCAGGGGCGGGAACACTGAAGCTTTCTTT.

This chain connects TRBV7-8 to TRBJ1-5, with 7 nucleotides matching TRBD1. CDR3 length equals 15 residues. Per the germline V gene, CDR1 is SGHVS and CDR2 is FQNEAQ. V gave up 5 bases and J gave up 5 bases; unmatched junction bases: 9. The CDR3 bases are TGTGCCAGCAGCCCCCGGACAGGCTTCGATCAGCCCCAGCATTTT. Encoded protein: CASSPRTGFDQPQHF.

The V gene is TRBV19, the J gene TRBJ1-3; the D is unclear. The CDR3 is made up of 14 amino acids. The germline V gene encodes CDR1 LNHDA and CDR2 SQIVND (reference sequence). The V gene lost 2 bases and the J gene lost 1 base, with 6 bases spanning the gap. The CDR3 reads CASSISLSGNTIYF. CDR3 nucleotide sequence: TGTGCCAGTAGTATAAGCCTTTCTGGAAACACCATATATTTT.

The chain employs TRBV9 and TRBJ2-7; the D gene is possibly TRBD2 (6 bases). The CDR3 is 15 residues long. Germline values: CDR1 SGDLS, CDR2 YYNGEE. Between the trimmed V and J ends, which lost 2 bases and 0 bases, there was a span of 12 bases. The CDR3 DNA is TGTGCCAGCAGCGTCGGGAGCGGAGACTCCTACGAGCAGTACTTC. Encoded protein: CASSVGSGDSYEQYF.

The chain couples TRBV9 to TRBJ1-3, with a possible D match to TRBD1 (6 bases). V lost 2 bases and J lost 4, with 13 bases in between. This CDR3 has 15 amino acids. Germline assignment: CDR1 SGDLS and CDR2 YYNGEE. The CDR3 DNA is TGTGCCAGCAGCGTGAGCAGGGGAACAGGAAACACCATATATTTT. This codes for CASSVSRGTGNTIYF.

J is TRBJ1-1 and V is TRBV14; D unresolved. The CDR3 consists of 13 residues. Germline V CDR1 and CDR2: SGHDN, FVKESK. The V end was cut by 1 base, the J end by 7 bases, with 10 bases between. CDR3: CASSQASVREAFF. In nucleotides, the CDR3 is TGTGCCAGCAGCCAAGCCTCCGTCCGTGAAGCTTTCTTT.

CDR3 coding DNA: TGTGCCAGCTCCGGGGGAAACACTGAAGCTTTCTTT. Translating it yields CASSGGNTEAFF. This chain links TRBV9 with TRBJ1-1; possible D gene TRBD1, 5 bases. The CDR3 length is 12 residues. Trimming took 7 bases from V and 2 from J, leaving 9 bases between them. Germline CDR1 SGDLS, CDR2 YYNGEE.

This clone was seen only a few times. V and J are TRBV6-5 and TRBJ1-2; 10 nucleotides agree with TRBD1. The CDR3 has 12 amino acids. With 7 bases clipped from V and 8 bases from J, the junction kept 4 bases outside the gene matches. CDR1 and CDR2 from the germline V gene are MNHEY and SVGAGI. CDR3 residues: CASTGQGSGYTF. The CDR3 nucleotides are TGTGCCAGCACGGGACAGGGGAGCGGCTACACCTTC.

This clone was counted a single time. J is TRBJ1-5 and V is TRBV16; TRBD1 might be the D (6 bases). With 0 bases removed from V and 7 bases from J, the gap between germline ends came to 10 bases. Germline CDR1 and CDR2: KGHSY and FQNENV. The CDR3 runs to 14 residues. CDR3 nucleotides: TGTGCCAGCAGCCAATCGCAGGGGCTGCAGCCCCAGCATTTT. Residues: CASSQSQGLQPQHF.

This chain uses TRBV3-1 (or the pseudogene TRBV3-2) with TRBJ2-2, with 8 bases fitting TRBD2. The V gene's germline CDR1 is LGHDT and CDR2 YNNKEL (reference sequence). The V segment lost 1 base and the J segment 2 bases; nucleotides outside the gene matches: 6. There are 17 residues in the CDR3. The CDR3: CASSQGEAGVNTGELFF. DNA for the CDR3: TGTGCCAGCAGCCAAGGGGAAGCGGGAGTCAACACCGGGGAGCTGTTTTTT.

The chain carries TRBV6-1 and TRBJ1-3; TRBD1 aligns across 7 bases. Germline trimming cut 3 bases from V and 4 bases from J; bases unmatched to any gene: 3. Germline V CDR1 and CDR2: MNHNS, SASEGT. The CDR3 has 14 residues. As DNA, the CDR3 is TGTGCCAGCAGTGATTCGGGACAGGGAAACACCATATATTTT. This gives the protein CASSDSGQGNTIYF.

This clone was observed a single time. This chain joins TRBV6-5 and TRBJ1-5; 11 bases map to TRBD1. With 3 bases clipped from V and 5 bases from J, the junction kept 3 bases outside the gene matches. Germline V lookup: CDR1 MNHEY, CDR2 SVGAGI. The CDR3 loop spans 15 amino acids. The CDR3 loop reads CASSYRGQGDQPQHF. CDR3 DNA: TGTGCCAGCAGTTATCGGGGACAGGGGGATCAGCCCCAGCATTTT.

The rearrangement links TRBV2 to TRBJ1-1; 10 positions match TRBD1. Germline V gives CDR1 SNHLY, CDR2 FYNNEI. The trim removed 6 bases at V and 2 bases at J, leaving 6 bases unmatched. The CDR3 contains 15 residues. The CDR3 DNA is TGTGCCAGCAGAGTGACAGGGGGCCCTAACACTGAAGCTTTCTTT. Amino acids: CASRVTGGPNTEAFF.

This clone was detected only once. The chain employs TRBV18 and TRBJ1-2; 9 nucleotides match TRBD1. J was trimmed by 4 bases and V by 3 bases; bases with no gene match: 3. Per germline, CDR1 KGHSH and CDR2 LQKENI. There are 14 residues in the CDR3. CDR3 DNA sequence: TGTGCCAGCTCACCCGGGACAGGGCTCTATGGCTACACCTTC. This encodes CASSPGTGLYGYTF.

The rearrangement joins TRBV7-9 to TRBJ1-1, with a possible D match to TRBD1 (5 bases). The CDR3 length is 13 residues. Per the germline V gene, CDR1 is SEHNR and CDR2 is FQNEAQ (reference sequence). V lost 7 bases to trimming and J lost 4 bases, with 13 bases between them. The CDR3: CASIKGLGTEAFF. CDR3 nucleotide sequence: TGTGCCAGCATCAAGGGGCTCGGCACTGAAGCTTTCTTT.

Note on this clone: This CDR3 is also generated by other DNA sequences in the sample. The rearrangement links TRBV19 to TRBJ1-1, with D possibly being TRBD1 (5 bases). CDR3 length equals 12 residues. The V end was cut by 6 bases, the J end by 5 bases, with 10 bases between. Germline lookup yields CDR1 LNHDA and CDR2 SQIVND (reference sequence). In nucleotides, the CDR3 is TGTGCCAGTAGCGCGGGGGGGACTGAAGCTTTCTTT. This sequence encodes CASSAGGTEAFF.

CDR3 nucleotide sequence: TGTGCCAGCAGCTCCCGGCTCCTGGAGGGCACTGAAGCTTTCTTT. Amino acid sequence: CASSSRLLEGTEAFF. V usage is TRBV7-9 and J usage is TRBJ1-1; D unresolved. This CDR3 spans 15 amino acids. Germline CDR1 SEHNR, CDR2 FQNEAQ (reference sequence). The V end lost 4 bases, the J end lost 4 bases, and 16 bases lay between the germline ends.